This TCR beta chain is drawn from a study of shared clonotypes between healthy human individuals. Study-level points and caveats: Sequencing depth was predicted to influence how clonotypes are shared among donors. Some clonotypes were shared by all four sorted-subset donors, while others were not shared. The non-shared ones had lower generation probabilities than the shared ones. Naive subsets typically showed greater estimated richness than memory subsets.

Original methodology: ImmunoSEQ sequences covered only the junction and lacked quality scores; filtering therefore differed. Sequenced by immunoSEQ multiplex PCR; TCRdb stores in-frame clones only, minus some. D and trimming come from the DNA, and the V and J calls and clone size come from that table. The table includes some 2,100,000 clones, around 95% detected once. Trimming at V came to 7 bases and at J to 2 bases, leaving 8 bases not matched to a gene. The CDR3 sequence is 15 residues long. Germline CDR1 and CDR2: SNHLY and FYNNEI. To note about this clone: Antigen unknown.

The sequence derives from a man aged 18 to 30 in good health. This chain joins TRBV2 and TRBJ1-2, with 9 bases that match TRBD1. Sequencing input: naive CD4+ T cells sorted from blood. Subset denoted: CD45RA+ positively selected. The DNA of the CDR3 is TGTGCCAGCACCGTAGACAGGGGGGGAAACTATGGCTACACCTTC. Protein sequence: CASTVDRGGNYGYTF.